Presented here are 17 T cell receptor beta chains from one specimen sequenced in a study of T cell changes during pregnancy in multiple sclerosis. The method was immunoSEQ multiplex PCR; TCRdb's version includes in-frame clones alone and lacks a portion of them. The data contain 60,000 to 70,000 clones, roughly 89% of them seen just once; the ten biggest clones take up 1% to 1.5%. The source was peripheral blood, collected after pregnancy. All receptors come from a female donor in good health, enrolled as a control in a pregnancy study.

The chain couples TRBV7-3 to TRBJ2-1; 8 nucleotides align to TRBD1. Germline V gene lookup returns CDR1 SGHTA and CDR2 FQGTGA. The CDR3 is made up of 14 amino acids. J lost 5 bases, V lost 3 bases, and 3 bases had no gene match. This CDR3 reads CASSFPDRDNEQFF. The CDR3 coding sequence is TGTGCCAGCAGCTTCCCGGACAGGGACAATGAGCAGTTCTTC.

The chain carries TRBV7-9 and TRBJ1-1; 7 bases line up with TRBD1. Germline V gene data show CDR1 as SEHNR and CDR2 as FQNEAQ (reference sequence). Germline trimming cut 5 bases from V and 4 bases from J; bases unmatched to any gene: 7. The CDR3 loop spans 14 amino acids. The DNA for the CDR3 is TGTGCCAGCAGCCAGCCGGCAGGGGGCACTGAAGCTTTCTTT. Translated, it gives CASSQPAGGTEAFF. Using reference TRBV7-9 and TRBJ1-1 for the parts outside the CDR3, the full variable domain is DTGVSQNPRHKITKRGQNVTFRCDPISEHNRLYWYRQTLGQGPEFLTYFQNEAQLEKSRLLSDRFSAERPKGSFSTLEIQRTEQGDSAMYLCASSQPAGGTEAFFGQGTRLTVV.

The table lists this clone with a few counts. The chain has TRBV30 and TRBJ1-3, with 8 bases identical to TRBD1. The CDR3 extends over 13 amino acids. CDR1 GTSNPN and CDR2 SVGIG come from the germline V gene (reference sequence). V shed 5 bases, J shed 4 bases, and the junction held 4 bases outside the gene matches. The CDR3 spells CAWQTGEGNTIYF. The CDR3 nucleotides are TGTGCCTGGCAGACAGGGGAAGGAAACACCATATATTTT.

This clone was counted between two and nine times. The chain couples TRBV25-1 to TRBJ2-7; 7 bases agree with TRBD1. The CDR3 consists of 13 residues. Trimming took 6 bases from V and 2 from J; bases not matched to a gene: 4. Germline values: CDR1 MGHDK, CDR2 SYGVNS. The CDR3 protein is CASRDQGAYEQYF. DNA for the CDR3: TGTGCCAGCAGGGATCAGGGGGCCTACGAGCAGTACTTC.

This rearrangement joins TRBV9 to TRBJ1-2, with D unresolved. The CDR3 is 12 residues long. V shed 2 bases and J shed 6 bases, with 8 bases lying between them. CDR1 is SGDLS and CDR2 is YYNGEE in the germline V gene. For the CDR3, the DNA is TGTGCCAGCAGCGTGGCCGGGAATGGCTACACCTTC. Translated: CASSVAGNGYTF.

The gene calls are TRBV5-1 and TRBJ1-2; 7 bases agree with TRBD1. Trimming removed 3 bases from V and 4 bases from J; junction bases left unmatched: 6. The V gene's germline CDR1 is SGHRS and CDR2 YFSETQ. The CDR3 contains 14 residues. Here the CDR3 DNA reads TGCGCCAGCAGCTCAGACAGGGCCTCCTATGGCTACACCTTC. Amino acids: CASSSDRASYGYTF.

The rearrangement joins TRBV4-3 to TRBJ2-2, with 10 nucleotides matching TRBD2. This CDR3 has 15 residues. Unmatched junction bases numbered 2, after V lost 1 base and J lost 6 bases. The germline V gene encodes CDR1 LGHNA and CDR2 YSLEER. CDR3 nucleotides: TGCGCCAGCAGCCAAGGAACTAGCGGGGCCGGGGAGCTGTTTTTT. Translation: CASSQGTSGAGELFF.

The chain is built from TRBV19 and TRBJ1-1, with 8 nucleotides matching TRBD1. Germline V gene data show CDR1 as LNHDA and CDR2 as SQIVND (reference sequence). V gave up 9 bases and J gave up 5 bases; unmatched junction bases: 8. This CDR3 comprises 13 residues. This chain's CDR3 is CASLGQGGTEAFF. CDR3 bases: TGTGCCAGCCTAGGACAGGGAGGGACTGAAGCTTTCTTT.

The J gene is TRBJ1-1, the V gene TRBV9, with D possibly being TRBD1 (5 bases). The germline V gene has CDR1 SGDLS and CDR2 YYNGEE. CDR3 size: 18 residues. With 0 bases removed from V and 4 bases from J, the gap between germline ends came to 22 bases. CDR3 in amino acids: CASSVGGGRGAVGTEAFF. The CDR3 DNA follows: TGTGCCAGCAGCGTAGGGGGGGGACGAGGGGCAGTGGGCACTGAAGCTTTCTTT.

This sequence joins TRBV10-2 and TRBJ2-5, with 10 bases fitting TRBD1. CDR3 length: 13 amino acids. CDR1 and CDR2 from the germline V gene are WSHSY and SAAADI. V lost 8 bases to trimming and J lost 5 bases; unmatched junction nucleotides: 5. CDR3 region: CASWDRGRETQYF. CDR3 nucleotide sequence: TGCGCCAGCTGGGACAGGGGACGCGAGACCCAGTACTTC.

In nucleotides, the CDR3 is TGTGCCAGCAGAAACGACAGGGCTGTTCCCGGGGAGCTGTTTTTT. Translating gives CASRNDRAVPGELFF. The V gene is TRBV6-5, the J gene TRBJ2-2, with TRBD1 matching over 7 bases. The V segment lost 6 bases and the J segment 6 bases; nucleotides outside the gene matches: 10. This CDR3 is 15 amino acids long. Germline V gene sequence: CDR1 MNHEY, CDR2 SVGAGI.

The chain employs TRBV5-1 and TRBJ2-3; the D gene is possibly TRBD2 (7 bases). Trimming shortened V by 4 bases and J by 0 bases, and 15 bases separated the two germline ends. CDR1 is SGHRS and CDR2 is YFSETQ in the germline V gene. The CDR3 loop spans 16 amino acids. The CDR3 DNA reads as TGCGCCAGCAGCCCCTGGGGAGGGGGTAGCACAGATACGCAGTATTTT. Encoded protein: CASSPWGGGSTDTQYF.

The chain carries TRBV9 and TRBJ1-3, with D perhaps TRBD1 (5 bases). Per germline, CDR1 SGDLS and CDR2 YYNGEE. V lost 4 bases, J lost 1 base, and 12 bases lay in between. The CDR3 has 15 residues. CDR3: CASSQGGDSGNTIYF. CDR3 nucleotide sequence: TGTGCCAGCAGCCAGGGAGGGGATTCTGGAAACACCATATATTTT. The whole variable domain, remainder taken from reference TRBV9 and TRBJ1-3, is DSGVTQTPKHLITATGQRVTLRCSPRSGDLSVYWYQQSLDQGLQFLIQYYNGEERAKGNILERFSAQQFPDLHSELNLSSLELGDSALYFCASSQGGDSGNTIYFGEGSWLTVV.

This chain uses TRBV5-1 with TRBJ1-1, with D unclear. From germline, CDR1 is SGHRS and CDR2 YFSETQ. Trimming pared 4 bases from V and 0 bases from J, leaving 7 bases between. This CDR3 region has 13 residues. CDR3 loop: CASSVSLNTEAFF. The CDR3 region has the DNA TGCGCCAGCAGCGTCAGTTTGAACACTGAAGCTTTCTTT.

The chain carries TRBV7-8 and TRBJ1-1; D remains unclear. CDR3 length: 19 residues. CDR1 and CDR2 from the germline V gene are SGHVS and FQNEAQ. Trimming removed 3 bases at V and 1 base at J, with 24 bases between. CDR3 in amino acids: CASSFVRGSPPRENTEAFF. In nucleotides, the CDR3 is TGTGCCAGCAGCTTTGTTAGAGGTTCCCCCCCCCGGGAGAACACTGAAGCTTTCTTT.

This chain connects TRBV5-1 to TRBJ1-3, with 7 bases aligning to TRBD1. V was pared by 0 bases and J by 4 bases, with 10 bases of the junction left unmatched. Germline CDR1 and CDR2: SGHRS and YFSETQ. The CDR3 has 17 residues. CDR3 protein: CASSLEGGARYGNTIYF. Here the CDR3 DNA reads TGCGCCAGCAGCTTGGAAGGGGGCGCGAGGTACGGAAACACCATATATTTT.

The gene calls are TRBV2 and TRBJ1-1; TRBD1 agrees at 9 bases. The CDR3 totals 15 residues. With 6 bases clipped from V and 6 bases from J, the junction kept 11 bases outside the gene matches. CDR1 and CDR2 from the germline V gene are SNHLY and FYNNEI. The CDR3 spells CASSEAQGAFSEAFF. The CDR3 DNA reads TGTGCCAGCAGCGAGGCACAGGGGGCCTTCTCTGAAGCTTTCTTT.